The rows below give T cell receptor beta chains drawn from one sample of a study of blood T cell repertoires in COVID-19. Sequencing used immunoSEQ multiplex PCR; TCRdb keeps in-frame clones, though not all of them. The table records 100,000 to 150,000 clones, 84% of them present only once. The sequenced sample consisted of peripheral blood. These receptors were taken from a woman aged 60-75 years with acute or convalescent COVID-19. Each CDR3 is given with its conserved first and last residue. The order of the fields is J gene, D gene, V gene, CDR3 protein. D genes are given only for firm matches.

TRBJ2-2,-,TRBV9,CASSVVSSGELFF
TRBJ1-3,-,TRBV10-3,CAIYEGIGNTIYF
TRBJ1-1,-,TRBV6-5,CASSSTGIRPTEAFF
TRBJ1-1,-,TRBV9,CASNPGTSNTEAFF
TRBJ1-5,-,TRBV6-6,CATKEGQVNQPQHF
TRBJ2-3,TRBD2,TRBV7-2,CASTSGLAGYFEGTDTQYF
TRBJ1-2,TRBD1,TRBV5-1,CASSLDTPGQGWDF
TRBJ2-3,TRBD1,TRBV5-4,CASSRGTGYTDTQYF
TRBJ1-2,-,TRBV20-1,CSARDDWGYTF
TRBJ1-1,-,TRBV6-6,CASSPTNTEAFF
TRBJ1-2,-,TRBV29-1,CSVVNPRTGGSYGYTF
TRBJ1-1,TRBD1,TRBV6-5,CASSYYRQGVNTEAFF
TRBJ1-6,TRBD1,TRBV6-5,CASSQDRGNSPLHF
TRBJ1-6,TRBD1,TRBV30,CAWSVQGSSYNSPLHF
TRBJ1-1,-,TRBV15,CATSSQSNTEAFF
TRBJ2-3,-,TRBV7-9,CASIGTSLTDTQYF
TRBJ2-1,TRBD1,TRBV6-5,CASGPGGYEQFF
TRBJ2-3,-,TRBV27,CASSKQGIIDTQYF
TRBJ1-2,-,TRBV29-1,CSVVGGRGGYTF
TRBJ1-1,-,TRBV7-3,CASSLSLAGEKAFF
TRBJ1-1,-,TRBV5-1,CASTPAGRVKLNTEAFF
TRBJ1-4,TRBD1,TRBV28,CASSLWAGGEKLFF
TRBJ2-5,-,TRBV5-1,CASNQGFEETQYF
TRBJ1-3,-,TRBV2,CASSVEGSRGGNTIYF
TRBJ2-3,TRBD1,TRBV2,CASSEPDGQGVPTSTDTQYF
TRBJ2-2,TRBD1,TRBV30,CAYHRDRGQSKSTGELFF
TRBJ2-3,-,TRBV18,CASSRGQYTDTQYF
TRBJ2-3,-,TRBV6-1,CASSEMGPVTDTQYF
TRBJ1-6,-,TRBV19,CASSVTGRNSPLHF
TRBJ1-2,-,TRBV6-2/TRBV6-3,CASSYPTSEDGYTF
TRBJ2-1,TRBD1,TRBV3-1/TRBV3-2,CASSPTGDSYNEQFF
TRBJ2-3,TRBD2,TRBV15,CATSRRGVAGGTDTQYF
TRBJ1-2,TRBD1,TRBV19,CASSAGQGRPYGYTF
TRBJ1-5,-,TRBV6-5,CASSNHWGGNQPQHF
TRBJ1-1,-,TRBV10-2,CASRPGMNTEAFF
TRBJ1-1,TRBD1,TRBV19,CASQTGVGTEAFF
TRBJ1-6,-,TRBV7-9,CASRSAGNSSPLHF
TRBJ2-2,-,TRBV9,CASSGGGGSNTGELFF
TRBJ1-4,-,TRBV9,CASSVGGGSREKLFF
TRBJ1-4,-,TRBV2,CASRPGETNEKLFF
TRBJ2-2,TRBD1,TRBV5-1,CASRGTAMTGELFF
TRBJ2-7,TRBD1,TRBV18,CASSRGTGPSGQYF
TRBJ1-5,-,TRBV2,CASSDTVRGGQPQHF
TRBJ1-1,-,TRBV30,CAWSVGGATEAFF
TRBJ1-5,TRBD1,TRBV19,CASSIRDRGEPQHF
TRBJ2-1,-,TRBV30,CAWSVPTGSNSYNEQFF
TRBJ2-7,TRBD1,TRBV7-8,CASSLFYRGTGAREQYF
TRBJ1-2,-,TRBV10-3,CAISVRSHGYTF
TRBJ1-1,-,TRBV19,CASTAQGRNTEAFF
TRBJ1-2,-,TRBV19,CASRQPGGWGYTF
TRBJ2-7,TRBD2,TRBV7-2,CASSLLAGDQGFEQYF
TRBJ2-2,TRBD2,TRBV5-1,CASKAGGPNTGELFF
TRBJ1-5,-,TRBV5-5,CASSLGGPGQPQHF
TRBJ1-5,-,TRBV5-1,CASSATVNQPQHF
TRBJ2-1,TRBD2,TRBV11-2,CASSLRTSSSNEQFF
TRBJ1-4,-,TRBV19,CASSEYRDIEKLFF
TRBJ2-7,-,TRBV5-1,CASSPDRYEQYF
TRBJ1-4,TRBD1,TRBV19,CASTGTGGEKLFF